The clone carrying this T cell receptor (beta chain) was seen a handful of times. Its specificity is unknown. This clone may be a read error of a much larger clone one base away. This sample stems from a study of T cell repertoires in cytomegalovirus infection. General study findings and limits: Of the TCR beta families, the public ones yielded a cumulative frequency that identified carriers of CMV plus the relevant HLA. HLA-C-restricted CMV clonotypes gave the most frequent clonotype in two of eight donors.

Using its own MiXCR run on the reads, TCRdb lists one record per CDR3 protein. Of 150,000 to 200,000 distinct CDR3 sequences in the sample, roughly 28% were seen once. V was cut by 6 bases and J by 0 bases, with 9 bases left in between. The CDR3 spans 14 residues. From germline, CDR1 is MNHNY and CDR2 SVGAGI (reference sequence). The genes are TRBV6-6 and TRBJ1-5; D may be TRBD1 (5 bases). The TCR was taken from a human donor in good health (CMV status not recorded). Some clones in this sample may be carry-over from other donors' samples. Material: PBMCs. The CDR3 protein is CASRTADSNQPQHF. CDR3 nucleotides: TGTGCCAGCAGGACAGCGGATAGCAATCAGCCCCAGCATTTT.